These 27 T cell receptor beta chains came from one sample sequenced in a study of OX40 agonist ivuxolimab in advanced cancers. Sequenced by immunoSEQ multiplex PCR; TCRdb stores in-frame clones only, minus some. This table holds fewer than 70,000 clones, approximately 90% found once. Sequenced here: CD4+ or CD8+ T cells sorted from blood, sampled in a trial of the OX40 agonist ivuxolimab. All receptors derive from an adult with an advanced solid tumor such as melanoma, head and neck, liver or kidney cancer.

This clone was detected a few times. The V and J genes are TRBV9 and TRBJ1-1, with TRBD1 identical over 7 bases. The trim removed 6 bases at V and 5 bases at J, leaving 13 bases unmatched. Germline values: CDR1 SGDLS, CDR2 YYNGEE. The CDR3 is 15 amino acids. CDR3 DNA sequence: TGTGCCAGCACCCTCCTGACAGGGACGGGGACTGAAGCTTTCTTT. Protein product: CASTLLTGTGTEAFF.

The chain uses TRBV7-2 and TRBJ2-5, with 12 nucleotides matching TRBD1. V shed 5 bases, J shed 5 bases, and the junction held 6 bases outside the gene matches. Germline CDR1 and CDR2: SGHTA and FQGNSA. This CDR3 comprises 15 residues. The DNA for the CDR3 is TGTGCCAGCAGCAGAGGGACAGGGGGCGGCGAGACCCAGTACTTC. Translation: CASSRGTGGGETQYF.

The chain couples TRBV30 to TRBJ2-2; the D gene is possibly TRBD2 (5 bases). The CDR3 spans 12 residues. The ends were cut back, 2 bases at V and 6 bases at J, with 7 bases in the middle. Germline V CDR1 and CDR2: GTSNPN, SVGIG (reference sequence). CDR3 in DNA: TGTGCCTGGAGTAGGAGGCCCGGGGAGCTGTTTTTT. It specifies CAWSRRPGELFF.

The chain recombines TRBV27 with TRBJ2-7; TRBD2 matches at 13 bases. The V gene end was trimmed by 7 bases and the J gene end by 6 bases; junction bases not matched to a gene: 6. The CDR3 spans 14 residues. Germline lookup yields CDR1 MNHEY and CDR2 SMNVEV (reference sequence). CDR3 in amino acids: CASTPTSGRAEQYF. The CDR3, as DNA: TGTGCCAGCACCCCTACTAGCGGGAGGGCCGAGCAGTACTTC.

For the CDR3, the DNA is TGTGCCAGCTCACACCTAAGGGACAACTCTGGAAACACCATATATTTT. Its protein is CASSHLRDNSGNTIYF. The chain recombines TRBV18 with TRBJ1-3, with a possible D match to TRBD1 (6 bases). This CDR3 has 16 residues. Trimming took 4 bases from V and 0 from J, leaving 13 bases between them. CDR1 is KGHSH, CDR2 LQKENI, per germline.

In this sample, this clone turned up once. The genes are TRBV5-1 and TRBJ2-3; 7 bases are shared with TRBD2. This CDR3 has 15 residues. V was clipped by 3 bases and J by 2 bases; unmatched bases: 6. In germline, CDR1 is SGHRS, CDR2 YFSETQ. The CDR3 DNA follows: TGCGCCAGCAGCTCTAACCTAGCGGTCACAGATACGCAGTATTTT. This sequence encodes CASSSNLAVTDTQYF.

This clone was recorded once. This sequence joins TRBV19 and TRBJ2-2; 14 nucleotides agree with TRBD2. J lost 2 bases, V lost 5 bases, and 4 bases had no gene match. Germline-derived CDR1 and CDR2 are LNHDA and SQIVND (reference sequence). The length of the CDR3 is 17 residues. CDR3 sequence (DNA): TGTGCCAGTAGTCGACTAGCGGGAGGGGGAAACACCGGGGAGCTGTTTTTT. It translates to CASSRLAGGGNTGELFF.

This rearrangement joins TRBV9 to TRBJ2-7; 10 nucleotides agree with TRBD2. Germline CDR1 SGDLS, CDR2 YYNGEE. The ends lost 4 bases at V and 2 bases at J; junction bases unmatched: 6. This CDR3 spans 15 amino acids. For the CDR3, the DNA is TGTGCCAGCAGCCTTCGGACTAGCGGCCCCTACGAGCAGTACTTC. Protein: CASSLRTSGPYEQYF.

The gene calls are TRBV6-6 and TRBJ2-7, with D uncertain. Trimming cost V 6 bases and J 10 bases, with 13 bases left between them. Germline lookup yields CDR1 MNHNY and CDR2 SVGAGI (reference sequence). The CDR3 has 11 amino acids. This chain's CDR3 is CASRNPRSQYF. DNA for the CDR3: TGTGCCAGCAGGAACCCCAGATCACAGTACTTC.

This clone was detected a few times. The sample has other DNA sequences that encode this CDR3 too. This chain joins TRBV6-1 and TRBJ1-1; the D gene is possibly TRBD1 (5 bases). The CDR3 loop spans 12 amino acids. V was pared by 7 bases and J by 5 bases, with 11 bases between. CDR1 is MNHNS, CDR2 SASEGT, per germline. Here the CDR3 DNA reads TGTGCCAGCAATAGGGGCGATACTGAAGCTTTCTTT. Translating it yields CASNRGDTEAFF.

V and J are TRBV2 and TRBJ1-3; D unclear. CDR3 size: 12 residues. Germline V gives CDR1 SNHLY, CDR2 FYNNEI. V shed 6 bases and J shed 0 bases, with 3 bases lying between them. CDR3 sequence (DNA): TGTGCCAGCAGGGGCTCTGGAAACACCATATATTTT. Protein product: CASRGSGNTIYF. The full variable domain, rest sourced from reference TRBV2 and TRBJ1-3, is EPEVTQTPSHQVTQMGQEVILRCVPISNHLYFYWYRQILGQKVEFLVSFYNNEISEKSEIFDDQFSVERPDGSNFTLKIRSTKLEDSAMYFCASRGSGNTIYFGEGSWLTVV.

This clone was observed a few times. The V gene is TRBV30, the J gene TRBJ2-3; 7 positions agree with TRBD2. J lost 0 bases, V lost 6 bases, and 3 bases had no gene match. The CDR3 has 13 amino acids. The V gene's germline CDR1 is GTSNPN and CDR2 SVGIG (reference sequence). CDR3 loop: CACERESTDTQYF. The CDR3 nucleotides read TGTGCCTGTGAGCGGGAAAGCACAGATACGCAGTATTTT. The variable domain in full, completed from reference TRBV30 and TRBJ2-3, reads SQTIHQWPATLVQPVGSPLSLECTVEGTSNPNLYWYRQAAGRGLQLLFYSVGIGQISSEVPQNLSASRPQDRQFILSSKKLLLSDSGFYLCACERESTDTQYFGPGTRLTVL.

This chain's CDR3 is CASSLVWGGSYEQYF. DNA for the CDR3: TGCGCCAGCAGCTTGGTGTGGGGAGGCTCCTACGAGCAGTACTTC. The chain links TRBV5-1 to TRBJ2-7; D may be TRBD2 (6 bases). V was cut by 0 bases and J by 0 bases, with 10 bases left in between. Germline assignment: CDR1 SGHRS and CDR2 YFSETQ. The CDR3 has 15 amino acids. Combining the CDR3 with reference TRBV5-1 and TRBJ2-7 gives the whole variable domain KAGVTQTPRYLIKTRGQQVTLSCSPISGHRSVSWYQQTPGQGLQFLFEYFSETQRNKGNFPGRFSGRQFSNSRSEMNVSTLELGDSALYLCASSLVWGGSYEQYFGPGTRLTVT.

This chain joins TRBV2 and TRBJ2-5, with D unresolved. The CDR3 extends over 12 amino acids. V gave up 4 bases and J gave up 5 bases, with 8 bases separating them. CDR1 is SNHLY, CDR2 FYNNEI, per germline. The chain's CDR3 is CASSADLETQYF. CDR3 in DNA: TGTGCCAGCAGTGCGGACCTGGAGACCCAGTACTTC.

This clone showed up just once. The rearrangement joins TRBV19 to TRBJ2-3; possible D gene TRBD2, 5 bases. This CDR3 has 14 amino acids. Germline CDR1 and CDR2: LNHDA and SQIVND (reference sequence). V gave up 3 bases and J gave up 6 bases, with 13 bases separating them. The CDR3 region is CASSIGGGPDTQYF. The CDR3 coding sequence is TGTGCCAGTAGTATTGGTGGAGGTCCGGATACGCAGTATTTT.

This chain connects TRBV7-3 to TRBJ2-7; tentatively, D is TRBD2 (5 bases). Trimming pared 4 bases from V and 4 bases from J, leaving 11 bases between. The CDR3 covers 13 residues. Germline V gives CDR1 SGHTA, CDR2 FQGTGA. The CDR3 nucleotides are TGTGCCAGCAGCTCCCTCAGCGGATACGAGCAGTACTTC. It codes for CASSSLSGYEQYF. Together with reference TRBV7-3 and TRBJ2-7, the CDR3 gives the full variable domain: GAGVSQTPSNKVTEKGKYVELRCDPISGHTALYWYRQSLGQGPEFLIYFQGTGAADDSGLPNDRFFAVRPEGSVSTLKIQRTERGDSAVYLCASSSLSGYEQYFGPGTRLTVT.

The J gene is TRBJ2-3, the V gene TRBV28; D remains unclear. The CDR3 has 13 amino acids. CDR1 is MDHEN, CDR2 SYDVKM, per germline. V was trimmed by 5 bases and J by 4 bases, leaving 10 bases between them. CDR3 loop: CASSTLLPDTQYF. DNA of the CDR3: TGTGCCAGCAGTACCCTCCTTCCAGATACGCAGTATTTT.

This sequence joins TRBV21-1 and TRBJ1-5; the DNA was not compared with TRBD1, the D call given in the table. TRBV21-1 is a pseudogene locus. The CDR3 length is 18 residues. This chain's CDR3 is CASSKLGCDRCSNQPQHF. The CDR3, as DNA: TGTGCCAGCAGCAAACTCGGGTGCGACAGGTGTAGCAATCAGCCCCAGCATTTT.

V is TRBV7-2 and J is TRBJ2-7; 8 bases match TRBD2. This CDR3 is built from 15 residues. V trimming: 1 base; J trimming: 2 bases; junction bases outside the gene matches: 4. CDR1 is SGHTA, CDR2 FQGNSA, per germline. This chain's CDR3 is CASSLGLANTYEQYF. Written as DNA, the CDR3 is TGTGCCAGCAGCTTAGGACTAGCGAACACCTACGAGCAGTACTTC.

The V call is TRBV21-1, the J call TRBJ2-3. TRBV21-1 is shown as a pseudogene. CDR3 length equals 17 residues. The CDR3 spells CASSKLGGMAGTDTQYF. The CDR3 DNA sequence: TGTGCCAGCAGCAAATTGGGCGGAATGGCGGGCACAGATACGCAGTATTTT.

V gene TRBV5-1 combines with J gene TRBJ1-2; 7 bases map to TRBD1. Germline CDR1 reads SGHRS; CDR2 reads YFSETQ. Trimming removed 4 bases from V and 7 bases from J; junction bases left unmatched: 13. This CDR3 region has 15 residues. CDR3 loop: CASSIGARQGGGYTF. The CDR3 bases are TGCGCCAGCAGCATTGGGGCAAGACAGGGAGGTGGCTACACCTTC.

This clone has more than one count but fewer than ten. The genes are TRBV27 and TRBJ1-1; D is possibly TRBD1 (5 bases). The V end was cut by 6 bases, the J end by 4 bases, with 15 bases between. The CDR3 sequence is 14 residues long. Per the germline V gene, CDR1 is MNHEY and CDR2 is SMNVEV (reference sequence). CDR3 protein: CASRKKTEFTEAFF. CDR3 DNA sequence: TGTGCCAGCAGAAAAAAGACAGAGTTCACTGAAGCTTTCTTT.

The genes are TRBV28 and TRBJ2-2; 7 bases are shared with TRBD2. V was pared by 3 bases and J by 4 bases, with 5 bases of the junction left unmatched. Germline V gene lookup returns CDR1 MDHEN and CDR2 SYDVKM. The CDR3 contains 15 residues. CDR3 nucleotide sequence: TGTGCCAGCAGTTTCTGGTCTAGCGGCACCGGGGAGCTGTTTTTT. Encoded protein: CASSFWSSGTGELFF.

This chain uses TRBV19 with TRBJ2-7, with a possible D match to TRBD1 (6 bases). The CDR3 covers 14 residues. Germline loops: CDR1 LNHDA, CDR2 SQIVND (reference sequence). The V and J ends lost 8 bases and 2 bases respectively, with 16 bases between them. CDR3 region: CASAPRQVTYEQYF. The CDR3 bases are TGTGCCAGTGCGCCCAGACAGGTCACCTACGAGCAGTACTTC.

In its sample, this clone ranks as medium-sized. The chain is built from TRBV28 and TRBJ1-5; D remains ambiguous. V lost 3 bases, J lost 6 bases, and 9 bases lay in between. Per the germline V gene, CDR1 is MDHEN and CDR2 is SYDVKM. This CDR3 contains 13 residues. CDR3 sequence reads: CASSFVRGQPQHF. Here the CDR3 DNA reads TGTGCCAGCAGTTTTGTCCGGGGTCAGCCCCAGCATTTT.

V usage is TRBV7-2 and J usage is TRBJ1-1; the match to TRBD1 covers 7 bases. Germline V gene lookup returns CDR1 SGHTA and CDR2 FQGNSA. Unmatched junction bases numbered 10, after V lost 6 bases and J lost 3 bases. This CDR3 region has 15 residues. The CDR3, as DNA: TGTGCCAGCAGAAGGGACAGCAAAGGGGACACTGAAGCTTTCTTT. Translated, it gives CASRRDSKGDTEAFF.

There are a few counts of this clone. The CDR3 spells CASSSDPPTDTQYF. Here the CDR3 DNA reads TGTGCCAGCAGCTCGGACCCTCCCACAGATACGCAGTATTTT. The rearrangement joins TRBV11-3 to TRBJ2-3; the D is unclear. Trimming cost V 4 bases and J 2 bases, with 10 bases left between them. The CDR3 contains 14 residues. Germline V gives CDR1 SGHNT, CDR2 YENEEA.